The present T cell receptor (beta chain) was sequenced within a study of shared clonotypes between healthy human individuals (dated by TCRdb to the early 2020s). For context, the study as a whole: The cohort included a few men and a couple of women between 18 and 49 years of age. Different laboratories and diverse techniques were used to prepare libraries and sequence TCR repertoires, to increase sequencing depth and limit assay-specific biases. Per donor, leukapheresis produced somewhere between about 0.85 and 9.5 billion PBMCs. To estimate repertoire size and how much clonotype sharing occurs between individuals, the study deeply sequenced the blood TCR repertoires of five or six healthy adults. What the authors observed across the whole study: Based on pairwise subsampling, the degree of clonotype sharing among donors was expected to be affected by sequencing depth. The genetic and exposure-history diversity represented was limited by the small number of donors. Sampling was limited to blood, and TCR repertoires in tissue likely differ from TCR repertoires in blood.

TCR CDR3 regions were amplified from genomic DNA by multiplex PCR using the deep immunoSEQ assay. Genomic DNA extracted from each cell subset was distributed evenly over all wells of several immunoSEQ 96-well plates, and each plate served as one replicate. For unsorted PBMC, each replicate PCR was loaded with roughly 330 ng genomic DNA, equivalent to about 30,000 T cell genomes. Ten immunoSEQ deep assay plates were used to sequence the unsorted PBMC genomic DNA. Purified libraries were quantified with a Qubit 3.0 fluorometer, sized on a Bioanalyzer 2100, and re-quantified with the KAPA Library Quantification kit. A separate single-read 150-cycle Illumina NextSeq 550 flow cell was used to sequence each immunoSEQ 96-well plate. Concerning the study's data processing: The immunoSEQ output contained only junctional sequences without quality scores, so filtering could not match that applied to full-length reads. To assign V/J genes and CDR3, sequences were annotated using PyIR, a Python wrapper for IgBLAST v1.9, with IMGT germline references. Reads were filtered out if the reads had weak V/J assignments (E-value above 1e-6), no CDR3, stop codons, out-of-frame junctions, or ambiguous translated residues. V3J clonotypes were defined as sequences sharing an identical inferred V gene, J gene, and CDR3 amino acid sequence. The percentage overlap between two repertoires was calculated by dividing the number of shared unique clonotypes by the size of the smaller repertoire. RTK rarefaction, the Chao1 estimator, and Recon v2.1 estimates of unobserved clonotypes were used to assess repertoire richness. TCRdb carries this immuneACCESS record with in-frame sequences only. Its versions omit some clonotypes, under half of them owing to an unresolved V gene in the studies checked, with the rest unexplained. V and J calls and clone size are as listed in that table; D and trimming were resolved from the DNA. In this sample the table shows roughly 500,000 clones, around 73% of which occur a single time. About 11% of the sample belongs to the ten largest clones.

With regard to this clone: No cognate antigen has been identified for it. No quality values exist for individual bases; no much larger clone is one base distant.

Compared with germline, V lacks 10 bases and J lacks 7 bases; bases without a gene match: 19. Sequences LNHDA (CDR1) and SQIVND (CDR2) are obtained from the germline V gene (reference sequence). The CDR3 covers 16 residues, taking in both the cysteine and the phenylalanine. The sequence is cut down to CDR3 DNA, 48 bases in frame from base 1. The donors were healthy, HIV-negative adults with no recently reported acute infections or vaccinations. Every donor was a Caucasian adult residing in Nashville, Tennessee, USA. In the unsorted samples, some 100 million PBMCs were counted, and genomic DNA was extracted using the QIAamp DNA Blood Mini kit. Blood was collected by leukapheresis, and PBMCs were isolated by Ficoll-Histopaque density gradient centrifugation and then cryopreserved in liquid nitrogen vapor phase.

The receptor was derived from a middle-aged woman in good health. Some clones in this sample may be carry-over from other donors' samples. Material for sequencing was PBMCs. The receptor chain draws on TRBV19 and TRBJ2-5; 9 central nucleotides agree with TRBD2. For the CDR3, the sequence is CATRSGLAGVIGTQYF. The sequenced DNA: TGTGCCACCCGTTCTGGTTTAGCGGGAGTTATTGGGACCCAGTACTTC. The CDR3 plus the reference TRBV19 and TRBJ2-5 genes for the other parts give the full variable domain: DGGITQSPKYLFRKEGQNVTLSCEQNLNHDAMYWYRQDPGQGLRLIYYSQIVNDFQKGDIAEGYSVSREKKESFPLTVTSAQKNPTAFYLCATRSGLAGVIGTQYFGPGTRLLVL.